The rows below give T cell receptor beta chains drawn from one sample of a study of CD8+ T cells in alopecia areata. Profiled with immunoSEQ multiplex PCR; TCRdb holds only in-frame clones, not every one. The repertoire consists of roughly 180,000 clones, with 53% occurring once and the leading ten covering 11%. The sample here was CD8+ T cells sorted from blood, taken at week 24, from a patient treated with tofacitinib. The source of these receptors is a human donor with alopecia areata. Both conserved end residues are part of each CDR3.

TRBV27 CASSSGQFYEQYF
TRBV25-1 CASSEYKGQGPHSPLHF
TRBV30 CAWRELNTEAFF
TRBV12-5 CASGYGTGIYEQYF
TRBV7-9 CASSSRTSGATDTQYF
TRBV7-2 CASSPLAGRSSYEQYF
TRBV6-1 CASSELTEESPEQFF
TRBV29-1 CSVEARTGLGDGYTF
TRBV25-1 CASSDSGTSFPGELFF
TRBV6-5 CASSYATTREQYF
TRBV5-6 CASSSRDREYQETQYF
TRBV4-2 CASSQGGTGDYGYTF
TRBV5-6 CASSSPGLEDNEQFF
TRBV29-1 CSVQYPTENYGYTF
TRBV25-1 CASSEQGRSQPQHF
TRBV19 CATSGQLNQPQHF
TRBV30 CAWSFGWNEKLFF
TRBV6-6 CASSYLGPTNTEAFF
TRBV29-1 CSARWQETPYEQYF
TRBV27 CASSLVHRDGLIRGYTF
TRBV4-1 CASSQDFGGEQFF
TRBV6-5 CASMGGRYNSPLHF
TRBV6-1 CASSERTGNTQYF
TRBV10-2 CASSESGGYEQYF
TRBV5-1 CASTPSGGADTQYF
TRBV6-5 CASSYSSGEDEYEQYF
TRBV25-1 CASSDTGEDPYEQYF
TRBV11-2 CASSSLAETGGLEQYF
TRBV27 CASSLVTGVNTGELFF
TRBV30 CAWDEAGTGALHF
TRBV6-1 CASSEPRALWGNEQFF
TRBV6-5 CASSYSGGSGDEQFF
TRBV30 CAWRDSGRNGYTF
TRBV27 CASSLAGGYTDTQYF
TRBV7-2 CASSLGRNTEAFF
TRBV2 CASSEARAAYEQYF
TRBV12-5 CASGWTTGAPQDGYTF
TRBV19 CASSRVRDLEHTEAFF
TRBV7-6 CASSSGQNNYGYTF
TRBV2 CASSGTQGETQYF
TRBV6-6 CASSPNYGYTF